This T cell receptor (beta chain) was documented in a study of cytomegalovirus exposure and HLA in healthy donors (dated by TCRdb to the late 2010s). About the full investigation: An earlier analysis of some 600 of the donors reported 276 Gb of sequence data and 117 million unique TCR beta sequences obtained from about 179 million T cells. Every discovery cohort repertoire had been produced on one sequencing platform. A later genetic analysis took genome-wide SNP genotypes for about three fifths of the roughly 670 donors and used that subset as a discovery cohort. Using immunosequencing, the study profiled T cell repertoires from roughly 650 subjects and related those repertoires to cytomegalovirus serostatus. Among roughly 370 genotyped donors of the cohort, an average of about 240,000 unique TCR beta nucleotide sequences were sequenced per donor, roughly 20% of them non-productive. Because of strong linkage in the cohort, roughly five DR-DQ haplotypes were treated as single units for association and clustering. Typing coverage differed by locus: A, B, C, DRB1 and DQB1 were typed in roughly 620-630 donors, DQA1 in about 500, DPA1 in some 600, and DPB1 in 400 to 490. Rather than drawing on any new phenotypic data, the later analysis identified candidate immune exposures from TCR beta sequences and the way those sequences occurred across donors. Of the 398 genotyped donors, 75% to 85% were placed in the genetic ancestry cluster associated with self-reported Caucasian donors. A later analysis re-examined previously published TCR beta repertoires from around 670 donors and added high-resolution HLA genotyping to investigate patterns of TCR occurrence. Around 320 gigabases of sequencing data and roughly 90 million unique TCR sequences were included in an early release covering roughly 600 HLA-typed donors. The study aimed to test whether cataloging public T cell receptors could reveal signatures of past pathogen exposure. An earlier analysis of more than 450 of the donors used high-throughput TCR beta sequencing to judge whether each TCR beta V gene segment behaved as functional or pseudogenic. The study combined high-throughput TCR immunosequencing, statistical association of individual TCRs with disease status, and machine learning to predict cytomegalovirus infection status. Class I and class II HLA loci were covered by the typing at four-digit resolution. Donor age, sex, ethnicity and CMV serostatus were compiled together with the repertoire data. Along with the approximately 670-subject first cohort, a separate validation cohort of some 130 different subjects was used.

A remark on this clone: What this receptor recognizes is not known. No base quality values were provided; no much bigger clone lies one nucleotide off.

The cohort consisted of hundreds of healthy bone marrow donors. At the time of sampling, every cohort member was nominally healthy, though immune exposures that went unrecorded were likely present. The donor tested CMV seronegative and was one of the 352 seronegative cohort members. Each donor provided a peripheral blood sample, and peripheral blood mononuclear cells were used for TCR beta sequencing. The Qiagen DNeasy Blood Extraction Kit was used to extract genomic DNA from the blood cell samples. Study-wide conclusions, independent of this receptor: A later genetic analysis reported fewer N-insertions in productive TCRs among donors in an Asian-associated ancestry cluster than the approximately 700-donor mean. In a later analysis, several top co-occurrence clusters were reported to appear linked to parvovirus B19, influenza, CMV and Epstein-Barr virus. The classifier was reported to diagnose cytomegalovirus status with high specificity and sensitivity in both the original cohort and the validation cohort. A later analysis associated approximately 17,000 TCR beta sequences with specific HLA alleles at a false discovery rate of 0.05. CMV serostatus was the only immune exposure information available for the cohort. Most TCR sequences were observed very rarely across donors, whereas some public TCRs were present in many individuals. Because HLA typing was missing for some donors at each locus, association tests included only the typed subset. In a later analysis, HLA-associated TCR beta chains showed more clonal expansion and lower generation probabilities than non-associated chains that were equally common. A later genetic analysis associated a missense DCLRE1C variant with V-gene and J-gene trimming of TCR beta chains, and an independent cohort replicated the association. Linkage disequilibrium might explain the correlated functional status among segregating V segments, but an unknown experimental factor could not be ruled out. When HLA alleles, especially DR and DQ, strongly co-occurred, TCR associations were difficult to assign to individual alleles. The sequencing pipeline was judged likely to have produced a cluster of highly shared sequence variants as a technical artifact. In vitro tests confirmed that three of the cytomegalovirus-associated TCR beta chains recognize cytomegalovirus antigens. In a later analysis, TCR association rates were found to vary across HLA loci, with the most associated TCRs seen for DRB1 alleles and the fewest for HLA-C alleles. In a later analysis, most CMV-associated TCR beta chains were found to appear HLA-restricted, with HLA associations seemingly driven largely by CMV exposure. The study listed around 160 TCR beta chains as associated with cytomegalovirus. A further reported finding was that TCR beta sequences accurately predicted the HLA-A and HLA-B alleles for most subjects in the first cohort. Because the 87-base-pair reads could not distinguish some IMGT-functional V segments, including TRBV6-2 and TRBV6-3, those segments were excluded. An earlier analysis of some 560 of the donors showed that most TCR beta V segments appeared in productive rearrangements either about 87% or about 30% of the time, which broadly matched IMGT annotations. The earlier analysis of 587 of the donors excluded some 15 rarely observed V segments, including chromosome 9 orphons, because counts were too low. In this cohort, only TCR beta chains were sequenced, and detectable features were limited by the absence of alpha or paired-chain data. Roughly uniform sequencing depth across donors was assumed in presence/absence analyses, although this assumption may not hold. The authors suggested that the approach could potentially be generalized to other disease states and immunological phenotypes.

Library prep was done by the immunoSEQ multiplex PCR assay. For the multiplex PCR, a mixture combining 60 forward primers for TCR Vbeta segments and 13 reverse primers for TCR Jbeta segments was used. Amplification of the CDR3 region of rearranged TCR beta genes was performed with a multiplex PCR assay on genomic DNA. The amplified TCR beta libraries were sequenced on the Illumina HiSeq System as 87-base-pair reads. The authors' analysis ran thus. In a later analysis, 80 million or so unique TCR beta chains were counted across the roughly 610 repertoires, and around 10 million of these chains were shared by at least two donors. Raw reads were error-corrected and collapsed into unique sequences with a nearest-neighbor algorithm that merged closely related sequences to remove PCR and sequencing errors. To assign V, D and J gene segments, CDR3 sequences were aligned to IMGT reference sequences. For a sequence to be retained, at least a six-nucleotide match to both a V gene segment and a J gene segment was required. Rearrangements were called productive when the CDR3 lacked stop codons and stayed in frame with V and J; all others were non-productive. Following IMGT convention, CDR3 was defined as the stretch from the second conserved V-encoded cysteine up to the conserved J-encoded phenylalanine. In an earlier analysis of some 550 of the donors, sequences lacking an unambiguous match to a single V gene segment were excluded. An earlier analysis of almost 600 of the donors classified V segments as functional when productive rearrangements were above 56.7% and as segregating when the standard deviation between donors was above 5%. To diagnose cytomegalovirus status from the catalog of TCR beta chain sequences, a statistical classification framework was built. V and J gene assignment, in a later analysis, came from comparing TCR nucleotide sequences with IMGT/GENE-DB human TR gene sequences. The TCRdist pipeline was used in a later analysis to assign CDR3 sequences and most-parsimonious VDJ recombination scenarios. In a later analysis, each TCR beta chain was defined by its CDR3 amino acid sequence together with its V-gene family, and reads without a unique V-gene family were excluded. In a later analysis, approximately 640 highly shared, low-generation-probability nucleotide sequences were removed to address suspected cross-contamination and a sequencing artifact. In a later analysis, a clonal expansion index was calculated for each public chain from normalized within-repertoire ranks of inferred template counts. In a later analysis, generation probabilities were computed with a VDJ recombination model fitted to out-of-frame rearrangements, and the resulting probabilities were checked against IGoR. In a later analysis, hypergeometric tests were used to score TCR-TCR, TCR-HLA and TCR-CMV co-occurrence, with a repertoire-size bias correction applied to TCR pairs. A later analysis estimated false discovery rates by permuting HLA or CMV assignments 20 times. In a later analysis, co-occurring TCRs were grouped with DBSCAN, and TCRdist sequence similarity was added when clustering was performed within HLA-allele-positive subsets. Repertoires with fewer than 30,000 or more than 120,000 public chains were left out of co-occurrence clustering, as were several repertoires with anomalous nucleotide sharing. TCRdb's version of the immuneACCESS table is confined to in-frame rearrangements and falls short of the full clone set. An unresolved V gene accounts for under half of the shortfall where checked; the remainder is of unknown origin. V, J and clone size derive from that table, while D and trimming were established from the DNA sequence. The sample table records roughly 150,000 clones; 60% to 80% of these occur just once. The biggest ten clones account for approximately 1.5% of the sample.

The CDR3, cysteine through phenylalanine, is 15 amino acids long. Only the CDR3 part of the read is kept: 45 bases, read in frame from the first base. Via the germline V gene, CDR1 is MNHEY and CDR2 SVGAGI. The junction shows trimming of 0 bases on V and 6 bases on J, and the gene matches do not reach 2 bases of it. This chain joins TRBV6-5 to TRBJ1-4, and 9 junctional nucleotides match TRBD1. The receptor was isolated from a male donor in good health and CMV-seronegative. Sequences were obtained from PBMCs. The CDR3 in this case is CASSYSRTGDEKLFF. At the DNA level, the sequence is TGTGCCAGCAGTTACTCGAGGACAGGGGATGAAAAACTGTTTTTT.